What follows are 27 T cell receptor beta chains derived from one specimen sequenced in a study of shared clonotypes between healthy human individuals. Clones were read by immunoSEQ multiplex PCR, and TCRdb kept only the in-frame ones, dropping some. The sample holds roughly 2,300,000 clones, around 90% seen once. The specimen sequenced was naive CD4+ T cells from PBMCs. Documented subset: CD45RA+ positively selected. The receptor set was obtained from a young man in good health. Some clones in this sample may be carry-over from other donors' samples.

The chain has TRBV28 and TRBJ2-5; D might be TRBD1 (5 bases). V was pared by 2 bases and J by 0 bases, with 16 bases between. Germline values: CDR1 MDHEN, CDR2 SYDVKM. The CDR3 is 17 residues long. The CDR3: CASSLSGAAQYQETQYF. DNA for the CDR3: TGTGCCAGCAGTTTAAGTGGGGCAGCCCAGTACCAAGAGACCCAGTACTTC.

The CDR3 loop reads CASSSLMGGEQPQHF. The CDR3 DNA sequence: TGTGCCAGCAGCTCGCTTATGGGAGGAGAACAGCCCCAGCATTTT. V and J are TRBV7-2 and TRBJ1-5; no reliable D call. This CDR3 comprises 15 residues. V was trimmed by 4 bases and J by 7 bases, leaving 17 bases between them. CDR1 and CDR2 (germline): SGHTA, FQGNSA. The full variable domain, with the rest looked up from reference TRBV7-2 and TRBJ1-5, is GAGVSQSPSNKVTEKGKDVELRCDPISGHTALYWYRQSLGQGLEFLIYFQGNSAPDKSGLPSDRFSAERTGGSVSTLTIQRTQQEDSAVYLCASSSLMGGEQPQHFGDGTRLSIL.

This chain connects TRBV30 to TRBJ2-2, with D tentatively TRBD1 (5 bases). The CDR3 contains 13 residues. Trimming removed 3 bases from V and 4 bases from J, with 9 bases in between. Germline V lookup: CDR1 GTSNPN, CDR2 SVGIG (reference sequence). CDR3 amino acids: CAWSRALTGELFF. CDR3 nucleotide sequence: TGTGCCTGGAGCAGGGCGCTCACCGGGGAGCTGTTTTTT.

This sequence joins TRBV5-4 and TRBJ2-1; 16 bases line up with TRBD2. In germline, CDR1 is SGHNT, CDR2 YYREEE (reference sequence). This CDR3 contains 14 residues. V lost 4 bases, J lost 10 bases, and 2 bases stayed unmatched. CDR3 residues: CASSEGLAGGEQFF. The CDR3 bases are TGTGCCAGCAGCGAGGGACTAGCGGGAGGGGAGCAGTTCTTC.

The rearrangement uses TRBV7-9 and TRBJ1-5, with a weak D call TRBD1 (6 bases). Germline CDR1 reads SEHNR; CDR2 reads FQNEAQ (reference sequence). Trimming cost V 5 bases and J 5 bases, with 13 bases left between them. The CDR3 contains 14 residues. CDR3 sequence: CASSATGRDQPQHF. The CDR3 DNA sequence: TGTGCCAGCAGCGCAACAGGGAGAGATCAGCCCCAGCATTTT.

The J gene is TRBJ1-2, the V gene TRBV28, with 10 positions matching TRBD1. V shed 6 bases, J shed 8 bases, and the junction held 12 bases outside the gene matches. This CDR3 has 15 residues. Germline-derived CDR1 and CDR2 are MDHEN and SYDVKM. CDR3 DNA sequence: TGTGCCAGCAGCCGGGGCTCCGGGACAGGGGCCGGCTACACCTTC. It translates to CASSRGSGTGAGYTF.

In DNA, the CDR3 is TGTGCCAGCAGGAACAGGGGACGTTCAGAGAAAAACGCGTTACTTGGAAACATTCAGTACTTC. Protein product: CASRNRGRSEKNALLGNIQYF. The chain employs TRBV28 and TRBJ2-4; 7 bases match TRBD1. V was pared by 6 bases and J by 6 bases, with 29 bases of the junction left unmatched. CDR1 MDHEN and CDR2 SYDVKM come from the germline V gene. CDR3 length: 21 amino acids.

This clone was counted once. V usage is TRBV4-1 and J usage is TRBJ2-7; D is uncertain. The CDR3 is made up of 13 amino acids. Per germline, CDR1 MGHRA and CDR2 YSYEKL. Trimming left V 1 base short and J 3 bases short, with 7 bases between. CDR3 protein: CASSQGVGYEQYF. CDR3 bases: TGCGCCAGCAGCCAAGGTGTTGGCTACGAGCAGTACTTC.

This clone has just a few counts. V is TRBV2 and J is TRBJ2-2; D is possibly TRBD1 or TRBD2 (5 bases each). CDR1 is SNHLY, CDR2 FYNNEI, per germline. The length of the CDR3 is 14 residues. The V and J ends lost 6 bases and 6 bases respectively, with 14 bases between them. CDR3 nucleotide sequence: TGTGCCAGCAGGTCCGAGGGGTTCGCCGGGGAGCTGTTTTTT. It yields the protein CASRSEGFAGELFF.

The rearrangement uses TRBV10-3 and TRBJ2-5, with a weak D call TRBD1 (6 bases). Trimming took 6 bases from V and 5 from J, leaving 13 bases between them. Germline CDR1 is ENHRY and CDR2 is SYGVKD. The CDR3 spans 13 residues. Here the CDR3 reads CAISAQGDETQYF. CDR3 nucleotide sequence: TGTGCCATCAGCGCACAGGGAGATGAGACCCAGTACTTC.

DNA of the CDR3: TGTGCCACCTCGAGGGACAGGGCCCCCCTCGAGCAGTACTTC. Its translation: CATSRDRAPLEQYF. The rearrangement links TRBV6-1 to TRBJ2-7, with TRBD1 matching 9 bases. Germline V lookup: CDR1 MNHNS, CDR2 SASEGT. The CDR3 runs to 14 residues. The V and J ends lost 10 bases and 6 bases, in that order; junction bases with no gene match: 13.

The chain recombines TRBV19 with TRBJ1-4; possibly TRBD1 for D (6 bases). This CDR3 region has 18 residues. CDR1 is LNHDA and CDR2 is SQIVND in the germline V gene (reference sequence). The V end lost 7 bases, the J end lost 7 bases, and 28 bases lay between the germline ends. CDR3: CASTTPTAVRGRSEKLFF. The CDR3 DNA reads TGTGCCAGTACCACCCCAACGGCGGTCAGGGGACGGAGTGAAAAACTGTTTTTT.

The rearrangement joins TRBV6-5 to TRBJ2-1; D is unresolved. Germline V gene lookup returns CDR1 MNHEY and CDR2 SVGAGI. The CDR3 is 15 residues long. With 1 base removed from V and 0 bases from J, the gap between germline ends came to 7 bases. Written as DNA, the CDR3 is TGTGCCAGCAGTTACTTCGCGAGCTCCTACAATGAGCAGTTCTTC. This sequence encodes CASSYFASSYNEQFF.

The J gene is TRBJ2-1, the V gene TRBV5-1; 10 nucleotides align to TRBD2. J lost 12 bases, V lost 2 bases, and 5 bases had no gene match. The CDR3 runs 13 residues. Germline CDR1 SGHRS, CDR2 YFSETQ. CDR3 loop: CASSLLAGRGQFF. The CDR3 nucleotides read TGCGCCAGCAGCTTACTAGCGGGGAGGGGGCAGTTCTTC.

Comments on this clone: Within the sample, other DNA sequences also encode this same CDR3. The chain employs TRBV25-1 and TRBJ1-4; tentatively, D is TRBD1 (6 bases). The CDR3 contains 14 residues. The germline V gene has CDR1 MGHDK and CDR2 SYGVNS. Trimming left V 2 bases short and J 2 bases short, with 6 bases between. The CDR3: CASSEDRTNEKLFF. Here the CDR3 DNA reads TGTGCCAGCAGTGAAGACAGGACTAATGAAAAACTGTTTTTT.

This chain links TRBV9 with TRBJ2-5; D is unresolved. V was trimmed by 2 bases and J by 0 bases, leaving 11 bases between them. CDR1 is SGDLS and CDR2 is YYNGEE in the germline V gene. The length of the CDR3 is 15 residues. CDR3 amino acids: CASSVDAEYQETQYF. CDR3 coding DNA: TGTGCCAGCAGCGTTGATGCGGAGTACCAAGAGACCCAGTACTTC.

CDR3 in DNA: TGCAGCGTTAAGCCCTATAGCGGCCTCAGAGATACGCAGTATTTT. Its translation: CSVKPYSGLRDTQYF. The V call is TRBV29-1, the J call TRBJ2-3, with D tentatively TRBD2 (6 bases). Germline CDR1 and CDR2: SQVTM and ANQGSEA. The CDR3 is 15 amino acids. V gave up 5 bases and J gave up 5 bases, with 20 bases separating them.

A word on this clone: This same CDR3 is encoded by further DNA sequences in the sample. This chain uses TRBV29-1 with TRBJ1-5; 7 bases are a match to TRBD1. CDR3 size: 12 residues. Losses at the gene ends were 4 bases for V and 4 bases for J; bases not matched to a gene: 1. Germline CDR1 reads SQVTM; CDR2 reads ANQGSEA. The CDR3 protein is CSVGQGNQPQHF. CDR3 bases: TGCAGCGTTGGACAGGGAAATCAGCCCCAGCATTTT.

This clone was seen once. This chain joins TRBV19 and TRBJ1-2; tentative D call: TRBD1 (6 bases). Looked up from germline, CDR1 is LNHDA and CDR2 is SQIVND (reference sequence). The CDR3 is 13 amino acids. Trimming removed 5 bases from V and 4 bases from J, with 11 bases in between. CDR3 in amino acids: CASSEQGSYGYTF. The DNA for the CDR3 is TGTGCCAGTAGTGAACAGGGCTCCTATGGCTACACCTTC.

The genes are TRBV7-9 and TRBJ2-1; the D gene is possibly TRBD1 (7 bases). V was clipped by 5 bases and J by 4 bases, with 15 bases between them. The CDR3 spans 15 residues. The germline V gene has CDR1 SEHNR and CDR2 FQNEAQ (reference sequence). In nucleotides, the CDR3 is TGTGCCAGCAGCCCTGGCCAGGGGGGTTACAATGAGCAGTTCTTC. Encoded protein: CASSPGQGGYNEQFF.

The genes are TRBV9 and TRBJ2-1, with D perhaps matching TRBD2 (6 bases). Trimming left V 3 bases short and J 5 bases short, with 9 bases between. The CDR3 covers 13 residues. CDR1 SGDLS and CDR2 YYNGEE come from the germline V gene. CDR3 sequence reads: CASSGRVNNEQFF. CDR3 nucleotide sequence: TGTGCCAGCAGCGGGAGGGTCAACAATGAGCAGTTCTTC.

The J gene is TRBJ2-7, the V gene TRBV11-3, with TRBD2 matching 8 bases. V trimming: 5 bases; J trimming: 6 bases; junction bases outside the gene matches: 3. Germline V gene data show CDR1 as SGHNT and CDR2 as YENEEA. The CDR3 sequence is 12 residues long. The CDR3 here is CASSRGGFEQYF. CDR3 nucleotides: TGTGCCAGCAGCCGGGGGGGCTTCGAGCAGTACTTC.

CDR3 region: CASSRAGTGRTDTQYF. The DNA of the CDR3 is TGTGCCAGCAGTCGAGCCGGGACAGGGCGCACAGATACGCAGTATTTT. This chain connects TRBV7-9 to TRBJ2-3; TRBD1 aligns across 9 bases. Germline V gene sequence: CDR1 SEHNR, CDR2 FQNEAQ (reference sequence). Losses at the gene ends were 6 bases for V and 1 base for J; bases not matched to a gene: 8. The CDR3 extends over 16 amino acids.

The J gene is TRBJ2-5, the V gene TRBV2; possibly TRBD2 for D (5 bases). Germline V gene sequence: CDR1 SNHLY, CDR2 FYNNEI. V was pared by 4 bases and J by 1 base, with 7 bases between. The CDR3 contains 13 residues. CDR3 amino acids: CASSGGFQETQYF. The CDR3 bases are TGTGCCAGCAGTGGAGGGTTCCAAGAGACCCAGTACTTC. The full variable domain, rest sourced from reference TRBV2 and TRBJ2-5, is EPEVTQTPSHQVTQMGQEVILRCVPISNHLYFYWYRQILGQKVEFLVSFYNNEISEKSEIFDDQFSVERPDGSNFTLKIRSTKLEDSAMYFCASSGGFQETQYFGPGTRLLVL.

The chain links TRBV28 to TRBJ2-7; D remains unclear. The CDR3 has 15 amino acids. From germline, CDR1 is MDHEN and CDR2 SYDVKM. V was clipped by 7 bases and J by 3 bases, with 19 bases between them. CDR3 DNA sequence: TGTGCCAGCATCCCCCCCGGTCTAAAGGTCTACGAGCAGTACTTC. It codes for CASIPPGLKVYEQYF.

The rearrangement links TRBV7-2 to TRBJ2-7, with D possibly being TRBD2 (5 bases). The germline V and J ends were trimmed by 5 bases and 4 bases, with 15 bases remaining between them. The CDR3 sequence is 14 residues long. CDR1 and CDR2 (germline): SGHTA, FQGNSA. CDR3 residues: CASSPGLGGYEQYF. The CDR3 DNA sequence: TGTGCCAGCAGCCCTGGACTGGGCGGGTACGAGCAGTACTTC.

The chain uses TRBV2 and TRBJ2-7; no clear D. The CDR3 consists of 13 residues. With 0 bases removed from V and 6 bases from J, the gap between germline ends came to 9 bases. Germline values: CDR1 SNHLY, CDR2 FYNNEI. The DNA for the CDR3 is TGTGCCAGCAGTGAAGCGGTCCTTGGCGAGCAGTACTTC. Its protein product is CASSEAVLGEQYF.